This TCR beta chain was observed in a study of human T cells and chemical hapten exposure. Notes on the study in general: PT1 expanded TCR counts correlated positively with patch test score.

The CDR3 has 14 residues. Germline loops: CDR1 SQVTM, CDR2 ANQGSEA. Trimming removed 5 bases from V and 1 base from J; junction bases left unmatched: 7. Each cDNA molecule in the library carried unique molecular identifiers. TCRdb fed the RACE reads into MiXCR, producing one record per CDR3 protein. The sample comprises about 39,000 distinct CDR3 sequences, 9.5% to 15% of which are singletons, and 5.5% to 6.5% rests with the top ten. As to this clonotype: Its antigen is not known.

Time point given: pre-sensitization, week 0. Treatment denoted: therapeutic diphenylcyclopropenone sensitization with weekly scalp DPC. Participating donors were patients with alopecia, aged 18 to 70 years, considered appropriate candidates for DPC. The receptor comes from a woman in her twenties or thirties with alopecia areata. Some clones in this sample may be carry-over from other donors' samples. The specimen was whole blood, collected in connection with sensitization to the hapten diphenylcyclopropenone (DPC). V usage is TRBV29-1 and J usage is TRBJ1-1; TRBD1 aligns across 7 bases. CDR3 in amino acids: CSVTPGTANTEAFF. The CDR3 DNA is TGCAGCGTTACCCCCGGGACAGCGAACACTGAAGCTTTCTTT.